The clone carrying this T cell receptor beta chain was counted many times. No antigen is known for it. The CDR3 is 15 residues long. The V segment lost 2 bases and the J segment 6 bases; nucleotides outside the gene matches: 8. Germline CDR1 and CDR2: DFQATT and SNEGSKA (reference sequence). A universal primer site was incorporated via template switching, and the cDNA contained unique molecular identifiers. A single record per CDR3 protein comes from TCRdb applying MiXCR to the 5' RACE reads. The sample has just under 650,000 distinct CDR3 sequences, under 8.5% seen once; the top ten hold around 1.6%. The data were obtained in a study of identical twins. General study results and limits: There is a chance that invariant MAIT and iNKT cells partially muddied zero-insertion analyses.

These data also featured in a second study, about yellow fever vaccine responses in identical twins.

This chain connects TRBV20-1 to TRBJ2-2; the match to TRBD1 covers 8 bases. Material for sequencing was PBMCs. This TCR was sampled from a young woman in good health. CDR3 residues: CSARRIQGGAGELFF. The CDR3 DNA follows: TGCAGTGCTAGAAGGATACAGGGGGGAGCCGGGGAGCTGTTTTTT.